This TCR beta chain was recovered during a study of CXCR3-negative and CXCR3-positive naive CD8 T cells. Findings of the study overall: Relative to CXCR3-negative naive cells, CXCR3-positive naive cells had more hydrophobic TRB CDR3s. Similar TRBV-TRBJ gene usage was seen in naive CXCR3-negative and CXCR3-positive cells, but not in memory cells. Relative to memory CD8+ cells, whose diversity was much lower, both naive subsets had comparably high diversity.

About this clonotype itself: Antigen specificity is unknown.

Germline V gene lookup returns CDR1 SQVTM and CDR2 ANQGSEA. The CDR3 is made up of 13 amino acids. The method, 5' RACE with UMI labels, was used to prepare the TRB cDNA libraries. TCRdb reanalyzed the 5' RACE reads and collapses them to one entry per CDR3 protein, without DNA. Reported are 140,000 to 150,000 distinct CDR3 sequences; the ten largest clones contain 0.25% to 0.3%. Material: naive CXCR3+ CD8+ T cells from blood. The subset is: CD45RO-CCR7+CD27+CD95- naive CD8+ T cells expressing CXCR3 (TNR3+). The TCR comes from a human donor in good health. Some clones in this sample may be carry-over from other donors' samples. The gene calls are TRBV29-1 and TRBJ2-7. CDR3 protein: CSVEDPADYEQYF.